Detailed here is one T cell receptor beta chain. Its specificity is not known. Profiled with immunoSEQ multiplex PCR; TCRdb holds only in-frame clones, not every one. The sample includes 73,000 or so clones, roughly 79% of them seen just once. Pools of viral peptides were used by the ViraFEST assay to expand antigen-specific CD4+ T cells ahead of sequencing. Upon completion of around ten days in culture, CD4+ T cells were isolated. None of these healthy vaccinees had been infected with SARS-CoV-2 before vaccination. Half-medium changes using IL-2 medium occurred on days 3 and 7. The data stem from a study of vaccination effects on CD4 cells after COVID-19. Study findings and constraints: At late timepoints after vaccination, vaccine- and infection-induced clones shrank markedly.

V was pared by 3 bases and J by 6 bases, with 12 bases between. Germline V gives CDR1 MNHNS, CDR2 SASEGT. CDR3 length: 14 amino acids. The TCR comes from a human donor who received a COVID-19 vaccine. This chain uses TRBV6-1 with TRBJ2-1, with no clear D. This specimen was CD4+ T cells from PBMCs cultured with SARS-CoV-2 spike peptides, taken before COVID-19 vaccination. The CDR3 region is CASSDGSPGNEQFF. Written as DNA, the CDR3 is TGTGCCAGCAGTGACGGCTCTCCAGGCAATGAGCAGTTCTTC.